The next 25 T cell receptor beta chains were all read from a single sample in a study of CD8+CD57+ T cells in acquired aplastic anemia. Patients who underwent sequencing had shown CD8+CD57+ cell expansion by flow cytometry. Profiling that covered TCR beta VDJ and CDR3 relied on genomic DNA as its template. TCRdb redid the calling of the reads with MiXCR, one entry per CDR3 protein. The sample includes about 250,000 distinct CDR3 sequences, roughly half of them seen just once. Material for sequencing was sorted CD4+, CD8+, or CD8+CD57+ T cells (not recorded which) from PBMCs. Every receptor here comes from a human donor with aplastic anemia.

This clonotype was seen many times. The rearrangement uses TRBV7-9 and TRBJ1-1; no definite D call. The germline V and J ends were trimmed by 5 bases and 0 bases, with 10 bases remaining between them. The CDR3 consists of 14 residues. Germline CDR1 is SEHNR and CDR2 is FQNEAQ (reference sequence). The CDR3 region has the DNA TGTGCCAGCAGCCAACAGAGAATGAACACTGAAGCTTTCTTT. Protein product: CASSQQRMNTEAFF.

This clonotype was detected ten times or more. V is TRBV6-5 and J is TRBJ2-2; no clear D gene. Looked up from germline, CDR1 is MNHEY and CDR2 is SVGAGI. The CDR3 has 13 residues. V lost 5 bases to trimming and J lost 8 bases, with 12 bases between them. The CDR3 DNA sequence: TGTGCCAGCAGTCCTGCACTGGATGGGGAGCTGTTTTTT. Translating gives CASSPALDGELFF.

This clonotype was detected many times. This chain connects TRBV7-9 to TRBJ2-5; 9 positions match TRBD1. Germline values: CDR1 SEHNR, CDR2 FQNEAQ (reference sequence). Germline trimming cut 5 bases from V and 4 bases from J; bases unmatched to any gene: 8. The CDR3 contains 15 residues. This CDR3 reads CASSPGQGSPETQYF. CDR3 nucleotides: TGTGCCAGCAGCCCGGGACAGGGATCCCCAGAGACCCAGTACTTC.

The J gene is TRBJ2-3, the V gene TRBV10-2; 8 bases agree with TRBD2. Germline loops: CDR1 WSHSY, CDR2 SAAADI. The CDR3 sequence is 12 residues long. CDR3 DNA sequence: TGCACGGCCGGGGGGGAGACAGATACGCAGTATTTT. Its translation is CTAGGETDTQYF.

The chain is built from TRBV14 and TRBJ1-1, with D tentatively TRBD1 (5 bases). Trimming pared 8 bases from V and 6 bases from J, leaving 16 bases between. CDR1 and CDR2 from the germline V gene are SGHDN and FVKESK. The CDR3 contains 13 residues. CDR3 nucleotide sequence: TGTGCCAGCGGCGTGGGGAGGGGACCTGAAGCTTTCTTT. This translates into CASGVGRGPEAFF.

This clonotype was found many times. This rearrangement joins TRBV9 to TRBJ2-3; D not resolved. The CDR3 sequence is 10 residues long. The germline V gene encodes CDR1 SGDLS and CDR2 YYNGEE. Trimming cost V 6 bases and J 4 bases, with 3 bases left between them. The CDR3 here is CASTPDTQYF. CDR3 nucleotide sequence: TGTGCCAGCACCCCAGATACGCAGTATTTT.

The rearrangement joins TRBV25-1 to TRBJ2-5, with D hard to call. V dropped 4 bases and J dropped 9 bases, with 18 bases sitting between them. Germline CDR1 reads MGHDK; CDR2 reads SYGVNS. The CDR3 runs to 14 residues. This CDR3 is CASSGTARNQPQYF. CDR3 DNA sequence: TGTGCCAGCAGTGGAACCGCTCGAAATCAGCCCCAGTACTTC.

In its sample, this clonotype was seen many times. The gene calls are TRBV15 and TRBJ2-1; TRBD2 aligns across 9 bases. Germline values: CDR1 LNHNV, CDR2 YYDKDF (reference sequence). The CDR3 runs 16 residues. The V segment lost 3 bases and the J segment 7 bases; nucleotides outside the gene matches: 10. The CDR3 loop reads CATSSEPGLALNEQFF. In DNA form, the CDR3 reads TGTGCCACCAGCAGTGAGCCGGGACTAGCCTTAAATGAGCAGTTCTTC.

This clonotype was seen once. V and J are TRBV10-3 and TRBJ1-6, with 9 nucleotides matching TRBD1. V lost 1 base, J lost 7 bases, and 8 bases stayed unmatched. The CDR3 consists of 17 residues. The germline V gene encodes CDR1 ENHRY and CDR2 SYGVKD. DNA for the CDR3: TGTGCCATCAGTGAGTTCTTTCCGGGACAGGGCAATTCACCCCTCCACTTT. Protein: CAISEFFPGQGNSPLHF.

The V gene is TRBV19, the J gene TRBJ1-5; D ambiguous. CDR1 is LNHDA and CDR2 is SQIVND in the germline V gene (reference sequence). The V end lost 4 bases, the J end lost 1 base, and 8 bases lay between the germline ends. CDR3 length equals 14 residues. Here the CDR3 DNA reads TGTGCCAGTAGTACCCTACAAAGCAATCAGCCCCAGCATTTT. It translates to CASSTLQSNQPQHF.

This clonotype was observed many times. V gene TRBV20-1 combines with J gene TRBJ2-1, with D possibly being TRBD2 (5 bases). Trimming removed 0 bases from V and 7 bases from J, with 16 bases in between. The CDR3 loop spans 15 amino acids. The germline gives CDR1 DFQATT, CDR2 SNEGSKA (reference sequence). In nucleotides, the CDR3 is TGCAGTGCTAGAGATGAGAAGGGAGAATTGAATGAGCAGTTCTTC. This sequence encodes CSARDEKGELNEQFF.

This clonotype showed up just a few times. One end of the junction fails to match germline, which may point to a read error. The V and J genes are TRBV10-3 and TRBJ1-1; no clear D gene. CDR3 length: 14 amino acids. Germline CDR1 ENHRY, CDR2 SYGVKD. The CDR3, as DNA: TGTGCCAGCAGTGAAAGGCTGGGGAACACTGAAGCTTTCTTT. Translated: CASSERLGNTEAFF.

This clonotype was picked up many times. The chain uses TRBV20-1 and TRBJ2-1; D perhaps matches TRBD2 (6 bases). This CDR3 contains 16 residues. Trimming stripped 1 base from V and 3 bases from J, with 16 bases between. CDR1 and CDR2 (germline): DFQATT, SNEGSKA (reference sequence). CDR3 sequence: CSARGGGESYYNEQFF. The CDR3, as DNA: TGCAGTGCTAGAGGCGGAGGGGAGTCTTACTACAATGAGCAGTTCTTC.

In its sample, this clonotype was seen many times. This chain connects TRBV9 to TRBJ1-3; 9 nucleotides match TRBD1. Germline loops: CDR1 SGDLS, CDR2 YYNGEE. The CDR3 is made up of 17 amino acids. V lost 2 bases to trimming and J lost 0 bases; unmatched junction nucleotides: 6. The CDR3 DNA follows: TGTGCCAGCAGCGTTGCGTCGGGACAGGGCTCTGGAAACACCATATATTTT. It encodes CASSVASGQGSGNTIYF.

This clonotype came up many times. The chain combines TRBV28 with TRBJ1-5, with 10 bases identical to TRBD1. The CDR3 extends over 14 amino acids. The germline V gene has CDR1 MDHEN and CDR2 SYDVKM. V was pared by 9 bases and J by 2 bases, with 4 bases of the junction left unmatched. Written as DNA, the CDR3 is TGTGCCAGTGGACAGGGGGACGGCAATCAGCCCCAGCATTTT. It yields the protein CASGQGDGNQPQHF.

This clonotype was counted at least ten times. V is TRBV29-1 and J is TRBJ2-4; TRBD2 is a possible D gene (5 bases). The CDR3 totals 12 residues. Trimming shortened V by 5 bases and J by 8 bases, and 13 bases separated the two germline ends. Germline loops: CDR1 SQVTM, CDR2 ANQGSEA. The CDR3 loop reads CSVTREPYIQYF. DNA of the CDR3: TGCAGCGTTACAAGGGAGCCTTACATTCAGTACTTC.

V gene TRBV7-6 combines with J gene TRBJ2-1; 7 nucleotides line up with TRBD2. The ends lost 3 bases at V and 5 bases at J; junction bases unmatched: 7. The CDR3 is 15 amino acids. CDR1 is SGHVS and CDR2 is FNYEAQ in the germline V gene. CDR3 protein: CASSLGRGRDNEQFF. CDR3 nucleotides: TGTGCCAGCAGCTTGGGGAGGGGAAGGGACAATGAGCAGTTCTTC.

The chain uses TRBV9 and TRBJ2-5; no clear D gene. The CDR3 has 13 amino acids. V lost 4 bases to trimming and J lost 5 bases, with 12 bases between them. Germline assignment: CDR1 SGDLS and CDR2 YYNGEE. The DNA for the CDR3 is TGTGCCAGCAGCCACAACCCGCGGGAGACCCAGTACTTC. This sequence encodes CASSHNPRETQYF. The whole variable domain, filled in from reference TRBV9 and TRBJ2-5, reads DSGVTQTPKHLITATGQRVTLRCSPRSGDLSVYWYQQSLDQGLQFLIQYYNGEERAKGNILERFSAQQFPDLHSELNLSSLELGDSALYFCASSHNPRETQYFGPGTRLLVL.

This clonotype has more than one count but fewer than ten. This sequence joins TRBV6-5 and TRBJ1-2; a weak D match, TRBD1 (5 bases). Trimming cost V 2 bases and J 10 bases, with 8 bases left between them. This CDR3 region has 11 residues. Per germline, CDR1 MNHEY and CDR2 SVGAGI. This CDR3 is CASSYGGSYTF. The CDR3 coding sequence is TGTGCCAGCAGTTACGGGGGTTCCTACACCTTC.

V usage is TRBV7-9 and J usage is TRBJ1-3; D may be TRBD1 (5 bases). Germline V gives CDR1 SEHNR, CDR2 FQNEAQ (reference sequence). Trimming took 1 base from V and 0 from J, leaving 10 bases between them. The CDR3 runs 16 residues. The CDR3 sequence: CASSLEGNPSGNTIYF. The DNA of the CDR3 is TGTGCCAGCAGCTTAGAGGGGAACCCCTCTGGAAACACCATATATTTT. Full variable domain (outside the CDR3, taken from reference TRBV7-9 and TRBJ1-3): DTGVSQNPRHKITKRGQNVTFRCDPISEHNRLYWYRQTLGQGPEFLTYFQNEAQLEKSRLLSDRFSAERPKGSFSTLEIQRTEQGDSAMYLCASSLEGNPSGNTIYFGEGSWLTVV.

The chain employs TRBV15 and TRBJ2-3; 9 bases agree with TRBD2. The V segment lost 0 bases and the J segment 0 bases; nucleotides outside the gene matches: 13. The CDR3 length is 20 residues. The germline gives CDR1 LNHNV, CDR2 YYDKDF (reference sequence). CDR3 nucleotides: TGTGCCACCAGCAGAGATGGACTAGCGCCGGGGCTGGCGAGCACAGATACGCAGTATTTT. Amino acid sequence: CATSRDGLAPGLASTDTQYF.

V gene TRBV3-1 combines with J gene TRBJ2-5, with D tentatively TRBD2 (5 bases). Trimming pared 1 base from V and 2 bases from J, leaving 11 bases between. Germline loops: CDR1 LGHDT, CDR2 YNNKEL (reference sequence). The CDR3 is 15 residues long. The CDR3, as DNA: TGTGCCAGCAGCCAAGGTAGCGTGGCACAAGAGACCCAGTACTTC. Its translation: CASSQGSVAQETQYF.

Only one count was recorded for this clonotype. The chain recombines TRBV7-9 with TRBJ1-6; TRBD1 aligns across 7 bases. This CDR3 spans 14 amino acids. Trimming removed 3 bases from V and 7 bases from J; junction bases left unmatched: 3. Germline CDR1 reads SEHNR; CDR2 reads FQNEAQ (reference sequence). CDR3 sequence reads: CASSLGTANSPLHF. The CDR3 DNA reads as TGTGCCAGCAGCTTGGGGACAGCGAATTCACCCCTCCACTTT.

This clonotype was seen ten or more times. The rearrangement joins TRBV6-5 to TRBJ1-5; no clear D gene. This CDR3 region has 16 residues. The V and J ends lost 5 bases and 5 bases respectively, with 19 bases between them. The germline CDR1 and CDR2 sequences are MNHEY and SVGAGI. The CDR3 region has the DNA TGTGCCAGCAGTAGACAAAGCCGGGGAATCGATCAGCCCCAGCATTTT. It yields the protein CASSRQSRGIDQPQHF.

The chain couples TRBV5-1 to TRBJ2-7; no definite D call. The CDR3 has 13 amino acids. V lost 0 bases and J lost 5, with 9 bases in between. The V gene's germline CDR1 is SGHRS and CDR2 YFSETQ. The CDR3 sequence: CASSLVWGNEQYF. The DNA for the CDR3 is TGCGCCAGCAGCTTGGTGTGGGGTAACGAGCAGTACTTC. Variable domain in full (rest from reference TRBV5-1 and TRBJ2-7): KAGVTQTPRYLIKTRGQQVTLSCSPISGHRSVSWYQQTPGQGLQFLFEYFSETQRNKGNFPGRFSGRQFSNSRSEMNVSTLELGDSALYLCASSLVWGNEQYFGPGTRLTVT.